This T cell receptor beta chain was profiled in a study of shared clonotypes between healthy human individuals. Repertoires were generated with immunoSEQ multiplex PCR, while TCRdb's copy carries only in-frame clones and drops some. The data show some 1,100,000 clones, 75% to 85% seen once. The germline V gene has CDR1 MNHNS and CDR2 SASEGT. The ends lost 3 bases at V and 4 bases at J; junction bases unmatched: 4. The CDR3 consists of 14 residues. This TCR was recovered from a young man in good health. Some clones in this sample may be carry-over from other donors' samples. This chain links TRBV6-1 with TRBJ2-3, with TRBD2 matching 7 bases. The specimen was memory CD4+ T cells from PBMCs. As to subset: CD45RA-negative fraction. Here the CDR3 reads CASSDRGVSDTQYF. The CDR3 DNA is TGTGCCAGCAGTGATCGGGGGGTGTCAGATACGCAGTATTTT.